This TCR beta chain was identified in a study of blood T cell repertoires in COVID-19. Study details: The study drew acute and convalescent COVID-19 samples from the United States, Italy and Spain. Sample material is recorded as cDNA or gDNA derived from T cells, B-cell-depleted T cells, or PBMCs.

Authors' data handling: By means of reference gene primer amplification, nucleated cell counts were estimated. The protocol was immunoSEQ multiplex PCR, while the TCRdb copy is restricted to in-frame clones and leaves out a portion. The D gene and trimming were derived from the DNA, and the V and J assignments and clone size from that table. The sample holds around 250,000 clones; roughly nine tenths are singletons and the top ten take 4% to 5%. CDR1 SGHDT and CDR2 YYEEEE come from the germline V gene. V was pared by 0 bases and J by 9 bases, with 12 bases of the junction left unmatched. The CDR3 spans 16 residues.

The chain joins TRBV5-6 to TRBJ2-1; 7 bases match TRBD2. The receptor comes from a middle-aged woman who had recovered from COVID-19. Sequenced material: peripheral blood. CDR3 in amino acids: CASSLAGCGGGCEQFF. CDR3 DNA sequence: TGTGCCAGCAGCTTGGCCGGCTGCGGGGGTGGGTGTGAGCAGTTCTTC.